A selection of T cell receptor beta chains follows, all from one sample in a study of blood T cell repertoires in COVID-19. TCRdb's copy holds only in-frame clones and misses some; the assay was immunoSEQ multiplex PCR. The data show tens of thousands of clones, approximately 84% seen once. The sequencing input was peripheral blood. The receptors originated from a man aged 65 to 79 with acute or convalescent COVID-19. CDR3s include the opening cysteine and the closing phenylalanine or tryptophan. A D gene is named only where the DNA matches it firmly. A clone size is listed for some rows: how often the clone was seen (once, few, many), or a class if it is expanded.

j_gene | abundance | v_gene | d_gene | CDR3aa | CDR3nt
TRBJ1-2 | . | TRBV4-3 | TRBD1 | CASSPDRAYGYTF | TGCGCCAGCAGCCCGGACAGGGCATATGGCTACACCTTC
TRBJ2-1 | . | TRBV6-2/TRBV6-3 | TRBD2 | CASSYPTGLAGGGEQFF | TGTGCCAGCAGTTACCCTACCGGACTAGCGGGGGGTGGGGAGCAGTTCTTC
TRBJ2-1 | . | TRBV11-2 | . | CASSLDRVARFF | TGTGCCAGCAGCTTAGATAGAGTAGCTAGGTTCTTC
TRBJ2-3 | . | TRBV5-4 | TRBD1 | CASSARQGSDTQYF | TGTGCCAGCAGCGCCAGACAGGGGTCAGATACGCAGTATTTT
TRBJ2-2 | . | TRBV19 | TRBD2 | CASSPLLADTGELFF | TGTGCCAGTAGTCCCCTTCTAGCGGACACCGGGGAGCTGTTTTTT
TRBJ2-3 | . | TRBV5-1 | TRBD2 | CASSLPSTSDTDTQYF | TGCGCCAGCAGCTTGCCCTCTACTAGCGACACAGATACGCAGTATTTT
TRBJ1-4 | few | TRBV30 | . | CAWSEVAAGNEKLFF | TGTGCCTGGAGTGAGGTTGCGGCAGGGAATGAAAAACTGTTTTTT
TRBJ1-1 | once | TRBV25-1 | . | CASSPRLGGTEAFF | TGTGCCAGCAGTCCACGACTGGGGGGAACTGAAGCTTTCTTT
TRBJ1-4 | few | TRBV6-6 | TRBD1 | CASSRQGVRTNEKLFF | TGTGCCAGCAGCCGACAGGGGGTTAGGACTAATGAAAAACTGTTTTTT
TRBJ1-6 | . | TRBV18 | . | CASSPPQGTSPLHF | TGTGCCAGCTCACCACCCCAGGGGACTTCACCCCTCCACTTT
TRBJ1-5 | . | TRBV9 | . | CASSVGAANQPQHF | TGTGCCAGCAGCGTAGGGGCCGCGAATCAGCCCCAGCATTTT
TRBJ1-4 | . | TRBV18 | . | CASSPGEREKLFF | TGTGCCAGCTCACCTGGAGAGAGGGAAAAACTGTTTTTT
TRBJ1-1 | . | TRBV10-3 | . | CAISRLTDTEAFF | TGTGCCATCAGTCGTTTGACAGACACTGAAGCTTTCTTT
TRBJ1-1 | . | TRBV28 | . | CASRRVTGTEAFF | TGTGCCAGTCGGAGGGTTACGGGCACTGAAGCTTTCTTT
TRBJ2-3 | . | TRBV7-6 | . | CASSSKRATDTQYF | TGTGCCAGCAGCTCTAAGCGGGCCACAGATACGCAGTATTTT
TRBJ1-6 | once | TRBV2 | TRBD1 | CASSELGTGNSPLHF | TGTGCCAGCAGTGAACTCGGGACAGGGAATTCACCCCTCCACTTT
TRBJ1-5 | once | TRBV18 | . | CASSPAGFSNQPQHF | TGTGCCAGCTCACCGGCGGGCTTTAGCAATCAGCCCCAGCATTTT
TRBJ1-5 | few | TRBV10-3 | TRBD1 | CATMTGDHQPQHF | TGTGCCACTATGACAGGGGATCATCAGCCCCAGCATTTT
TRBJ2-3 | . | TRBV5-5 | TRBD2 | CASSPGTSGGTDTQYF | TGTGCCAGCAGCCCCGGGACTAGCGGGGGCACAGATACGCAGTATTTT
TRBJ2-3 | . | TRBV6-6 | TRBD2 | CASSPRTSGGTDTQYF | TGTGCCAGCAGCCCCAGGACTAGCGGGGGGACAGATACGCAGTATTTT
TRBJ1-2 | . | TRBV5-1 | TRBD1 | CASSLGQGRGGYTF | TGCGCCAGCAGCTTGGGACAGGGAAGGGGCGGCTACACCTTC
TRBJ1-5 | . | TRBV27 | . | CASSFAGNQPQHF | TGTGCCAGCAGTTTTGCAGGGAACCAGCCCCAGCATTTT
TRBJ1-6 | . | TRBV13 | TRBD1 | CASSRDRDSPLHF | TGTGCCAGCAGCCGGGACAGGGATTCACCCCTCCACTTT
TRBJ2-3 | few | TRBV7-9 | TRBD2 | CASSLGLAADTQYF | TGTGCCAGCAGCTTGGGACTAGCGGCAGATACGCAGTATTTT
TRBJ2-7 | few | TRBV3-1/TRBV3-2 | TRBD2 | CASSQWEREGRSYEQYF | TGTGCCAGCAGCCAATGGGAGCGGGAGGGCCGCTCCTACGAGCAGTACTTC
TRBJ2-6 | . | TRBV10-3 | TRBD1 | CAISTGGFSSGANVLTF | TGTGCCATCAGCACAGGGGGCTTCAGCTCTGGGGCCAACGTCCTGACTTTC
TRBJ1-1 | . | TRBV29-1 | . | CSAILVGEGFNTEAFF | TGCAGCGCCATCCTGGTTGGGGAGGGGTTTAACACTGAAGCTTTCTTT
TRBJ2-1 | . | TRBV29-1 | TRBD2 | CSVENLAGHSYNEQFF | TGCAGCGTAGAGAACCTAGCGGGACACTCCTACAATGAGCAGTTCTTC
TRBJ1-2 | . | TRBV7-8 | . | CASSLGTRGYGYTF | TGTGCCAGCAGCTTAGGGACCCGGGGCTATGGCTACACCTTC
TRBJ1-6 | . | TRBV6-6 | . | CASSPPGQGTAYNSPLHF | TGTGCCAGCAGTCCGCCCGGGCAGGGGACGGCGTATAATTCACCCCTCCACTTT
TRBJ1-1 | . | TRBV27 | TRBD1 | CASTNDRGLWTEAFF | TGTGCCAGCACGAATGACAGGGGGCTTTGGACTGAAGCTTTCTTT
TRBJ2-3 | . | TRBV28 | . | CASSSRGEMDTQYF | TGTGCCAGCAGTTCCCGCGGGGAGATGGATACGCAGTATTTT
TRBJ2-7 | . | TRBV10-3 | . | CAISGSEGLREQYF | TGTGCCATCAGTGGCTCGGAGGGGTTGCGCGAGCAGTACTTC
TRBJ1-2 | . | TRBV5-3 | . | CARSFYTGNYGYTF | TGTGCCAGAAGCTTTTATACAGGTAACTATGGCTACACCTTC
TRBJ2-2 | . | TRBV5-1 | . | CASIPSPGTGELFF | TGCGCCAGCATCCCCAGTCCGGGCACCGGGGAGCTGTTTTTT
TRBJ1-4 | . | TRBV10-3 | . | CAISESDRTNEKLFF | TGTGCCATCAGTGAGTCCGACAGAACTAATGAAAAACTGTTTTTT
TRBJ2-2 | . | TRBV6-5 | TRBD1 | CASSYRGQDNTGELFF | TGTGCCAGCAGTTACCGCGGACAGGATAACACCGGGGAGCTGTTTTTT
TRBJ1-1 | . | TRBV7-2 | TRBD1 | CASSPDRVGPEAFF | TGTGCCAGCAGCCCGGACAGGGTTGGTCCTGAAGCTTTCTTT
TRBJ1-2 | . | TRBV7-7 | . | CASSLAGPDLNYGYTF | TGTGCTAGCAGCTTAGCGGGGCCAGACTTGAACTATGGCTACACCTTC
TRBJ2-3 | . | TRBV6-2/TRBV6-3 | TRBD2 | CASSLAGEGTDTQYF | TGTGCCAGCAGTTTAGCGGGGGAGGGCACAGATACGCAGTATTTT
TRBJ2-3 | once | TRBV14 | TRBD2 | CASSPEAGWADTQYF | TGTGCCAGCAGCCCCGAAGCGGGATGGGCAGATACGCAGTATTTT
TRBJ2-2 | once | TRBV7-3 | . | CASSLMTASGELFF | TGTGCCAGCAGCTTAATGACAGCCTCCGGGGAGCTGTTTTTT